These T cell receptor beta chains were read from a single sample in a study of cytomegalovirus exposure and HLA in healthy donors. Repertoires were generated with immunoSEQ multiplex PCR, while TCRdb's copy carries only in-frame clones and drops some. The sample lists roughly 160,000 clones, 75% to 80% occurring once. Material: PBMCs. The source of these receptors is a man aged 45 to 65 in good health and CMV-seropositive. The CDR3 runs from the conserved cysteine through the conserved F or W. Each record gives: V gene, J gene, D gene, clone size, CDR3 protein, CDR3 DNA. D genes are given only for firm matches. Expanded clones get a size class; other rows say once, few or many, or leave the size out.

v_call: TRBV30
j_call: TRBJ2-7
d_call: TRBD1
clone_size: -
cdr3_aa: CAHAGTGKGLYEQYF
cdr3_nt: TGTGCCCATGCCGGGACAGGGAAGGGCTTATACGAGCAGTACTTC

v_call: TRBV7-6
j_call: TRBJ2-5
d_call: -
clone_size: -
cdr3_aa: CASSTEETQYF
cdr3_nt: TGTGCCAGCAGCACTGAAGAGACCCAGTACTTC

v_call: TRBV4-3
j_call: TRBJ1-2
d_call: TRBD1
clone_size: -
cdr3_aa: CATSQGDDYGYTF
cdr3_nt: TGCGCCACTAGTCAGGGGGATGACTATGGCTACACCTTC

v_call: TRBV19
j_call: TRBJ1-5
d_call: -
clone_size: -
cdr3_aa: CASSIDPRSVQPQHF
cdr3_nt: TGTGCCAGTAGTATAGATCCCCGTTCGGTCCAGCCCCAGCATTTT

v_call: TRBV7-8
j_call: TRBJ1-3
d_call: -
clone_size: -
cdr3_aa: CASGATSGNTIYF
cdr3_nt: TGTGCCAGCGGAGCTACCTCTGGAAACACCATATATTTT

v_call: TRBV7-9
j_call: TRBJ2-5
d_call: TRBD1
clone_size: few
cdr3_aa: CASSLGTGIETQYF
cdr3_nt: TGTGCCAGCAGCTTGGGGACAGGGATAGAGACCCAGTACTTC

v_call: TRBV19
j_call: TRBJ1-1
d_call: TRBD1
clone_size: -
cdr3_aa: CATTSLPTRTGTNTEAFF
cdr3_nt: TGTGCCACCACTTCGTTACCCACTAGGACAGGGACAAACACTGAAGCTTTCTTT

v_call: TRBV27
j_call: TRBJ1-1
d_call: -
clone_size: -
cdr3_aa: CASSSQGTEAFF
cdr3_nt: TGTGCCAGCAGTTCACAGGGTACTGAAGCTTTCTTT

v_call: TRBV5-1
j_call: TRBJ2-7
d_call: TRBD1
clone_size: -
cdr3_aa: CASSLAGQGSYEQYF
cdr3_nt: TGCGCCAGCAGCTTGGCAGGACAGGGGTCCTACGAGCAGTACTTC

v_call: TRBV28
j_call: TRBJ1-5
d_call: -
clone_size: -
cdr3_aa: CASSPRDNYSNQPQHF
cdr3_nt: TGTGCCAGCAGTCCTCGGGACAATTATAGCAATCAGCCCCAGCATTTT

v_call: TRBV4-1
j_call: TRBJ2-1
d_call: TRBD1
clone_size: -
cdr3_aa: CASTRAGTAFYNEQFF
cdr3_nt: TGCGCCAGCACCCGGGCCGGGACAGCTTTTTACAATGAGCAGTTCTTC

v_call: TRBV28
j_call: TRBJ1-3
d_call: -
clone_size: -
cdr3_aa: CASSLRGANTIYF
cdr3_nt: TGTGCCAGCAGTTTACGGGGGGCAAACACCATATATTTT

v_call: TRBV7-2
j_call: TRBJ1-1
d_call: -
clone_size: -
cdr3_aa: CASSLVVQNTEAFF
cdr3_nt: TGTGCCAGCAGCTTAGTCGTACAAAACACTGAAGCTTTCTTT

v_call: TRBV6-1
j_call: TRBJ2-3
d_call: -
clone_size: few
cdr3_aa: CASRVQDIPQYF
cdr3_nt: TGTGCCAGCAGAGTACAGGACATCCCGCAGTATTTT

v_call: TRBV11-2
j_call: TRBJ1-5
d_call: -
clone_size: -
cdr3_aa: CASRAGGGGNQPQHF
cdr3_nt: TGTGCCAGCAGGGCGGGGGGCGGTGGTAATCAGCCCCAGCATTTT

v_call: TRBV5-1
j_call: TRBJ2-1
d_call: TRBD1
clone_size: -
cdr3_aa: CASSLWPRDSYNEQFF
cdr3_nt: TGCGCCAGCAGCTTGTGGCCCCGGGACAGCTACAATGAGCAGTTCTTC

v_call: TRBV5-4
j_call: TRBJ2-1
d_call: -
clone_size: -
cdr3_aa: CASSHMTRNEQFF
cdr3_nt: TGTGCCAGCAGCCACATGACTCGGAATGAGCAGTTCTTC

v_call: TRBV6-4
j_call: TRBJ2-3
d_call: TRBD1
clone_size: -
cdr3_aa: CASSGQVAGSTDTQYF
cdr3_nt: TGTGCCAGCAGCGGACAGGTGGCAGGTAGCACAGATACGCAGTATTTT

v_call: TRBV27
j_call: TRBJ1-1
d_call: TRBD1
clone_size: -
cdr3_aa: CASSPDPGTGNTEAFF
cdr3_nt: TGTGCCAGCAGCCCCGACCCCGGGACAGGGAACACTGAAGCTTTCTTT

v_call: TRBV5-8
j_call: TRBJ2-7
d_call: -
clone_size: -
cdr3_aa: CASSQWAVSYEQYF
cdr3_nt: TGTGCCAGCAGCCAGTGGGCCGTATCCTACGAGCAGTACTTC

v_call: TRBV7-6
j_call: TRBJ2-3
d_call: TRBD1
clone_size: -
cdr3_aa: CASSLTGGTDTQYF
cdr3_nt: TGTGCCAGCAGCTTGACAGGGGGCACAGATACGCAGTATTTT

v_call: TRBV19
j_call: TRBJ2-5
d_call: -
clone_size: -
cdr3_aa: CASSMVSTPRETQYF
cdr3_nt: TGTGCCAGTAGTATGGTTTCTACCCCCCGCGAGACCCAGTACTTC

v_call: TRBV2
j_call: TRBJ2-1
d_call: TRBD2
clone_size: few
cdr3_aa: CASSEKRGYNEQFF
cdr3_nt: TGTGCCAGCAGTGAGAAGCGGGGCTACAATGAGCAGTTCTTC

v_call: TRBV7-9
j_call: TRBJ1-1
d_call: -
clone_size: -
cdr3_aa: CASSPQGMNTEAFF
cdr3_nt: TGTGCCAGCAGCCCACAGGGCATGAACACTGAAGCTTTCTTT

v_call: TRBV5-6
j_call: TRBJ2-2
d_call: -
clone_size: -
cdr3_aa: CASSLVELAQNTGELFF
cdr3_nt: TGTGCCAGCAGCTTGGTCGAATTAGCCCAGAACACCGGGGAGCTGTTTTTT

v_call: TRBV5-4
j_call: TRBJ2-2
d_call: -
clone_size: -
cdr3_aa: CASSLVGGAGNTGELFF
cdr3_nt: TGTGCCAGCAGCTTGGTTGGGGGGGCGGGGAACACCGGGGAGCTGTTTTTT

v_call: TRBV6-5
j_call: TRBJ2-1
d_call: TRBD2
clone_size: -
cdr3_aa: CASSHRLAEGEQFF
cdr3_nt: TGTGCCAGCAGTCACCGACTAGCGGAGGGTGAGCAGTTCTTC

v_call: TRBV9
j_call: TRBJ1-6
d_call: TRBD1
clone_size: -
cdr3_aa: CASSSMDRGDNSPLHF
cdr3_nt: TGTGCCAGCTCCTCGATGGACAGGGGTGATAATTCACCCCTCCACTTT

v_call: TRBV2
j_call: TRBJ1-5
d_call: -
clone_size: -
cdr3_aa: CASSFRTSSNQPQHF
cdr3_nt: TGTGCCAGCAGTTTCCGGACAAGTAGCAATCAGCCCCAGCATTTT

v_call: TRBV5-1
j_call: TRBJ2-7
d_call: TRBD1
clone_size: -
cdr3_aa: CASSFGQGIYEQYF
cdr3_nt: TGCGCCAGCAGCTTCGGACAGGGGATCTACGAGCAGTACTTC

v_call: TRBV11-2
j_call: TRBJ1-2
d_call: TRBD1
clone_size: -
cdr3_aa: CASSLRGGQGVANYGYTF
cdr3_nt: TGTGCCAGCAGCTTAAGAGGGGGACAGGGGGTCGCTAACTATGGCTACACCTTC

v_call: TRBV27
j_call: TRBJ1-5
d_call: -
clone_size: -
cdr3_aa: CASSFRGPQPQHF
cdr3_nt: TGTGCCAGCAGTTTCAGGGGACCTCAGCCCCAGCATTTT

v_call: TRBV9
j_call: TRBJ2-5
d_call: TRBD2
clone_size: -
cdr3_aa: CASSVSGGPETQYF
cdr3_nt: TGTGCCAGCAGCGTGAGCGGGGGCCCAGAGACCCAGTACTTC

v_call: TRBV7-2
j_call: TRBJ1-5
d_call: -
clone_size: -
cdr3_aa: CASSLVRTPNTQHF
cdr3_nt: TGTGCCAGCAGCTTAGTTCGGACTCCAAATACCCAGCATTTT

v_call: TRBV6-6
j_call: TRBJ1-4
d_call: TRBD1
clone_size: -
cdr3_aa: CASSDRTGEDEKLFF
cdr3_nt: TGTGCCAGCAGCGATCGGACAGGGGAGGACGAAAAACTGTTTTTT

v_call: TRBV27
j_call: TRBJ2-1
d_call: TRBD1
clone_size: few
cdr3_aa: CASFSGTGYLF
cdr3_nt: TGTGCCAGCTTCTCCGGGACAGGGTACCTCTTC

v_call: TRBV5-1
j_call: TRBJ2-3
d_call: TRBD1
clone_size: -
cdr3_aa: CASSFDRGLGTDTQYF
cdr3_nt: TGCGCCAGCAGCTTCGACAGGGGGCTGGGCACAGATACGCAGTATTTT

v_call: TRBV19
j_call: TRBJ1-1
d_call: -
clone_size: -
cdr3_aa: CASSTWRPRKVNTEAFF
cdr3_nt: TGTGCCAGTAGTACCTGGAGGCCCCGGAAGGTGAACACTGAAGCTTTCTTT

v_call: TRBV7-2
j_call: TRBJ2-2
d_call: TRBD2
clone_size: -
cdr3_aa: CALGGANTGELFF
cdr3_nt: TGTGCCCTCGGGGGGGCGAACACCGGGGAGCTGTTTTTT

v_call: TRBV7-9
j_call: TRBJ2-2
d_call: TRBD2
clone_size: -
cdr3_aa: CASGGLAGGMNTGELFF
cdr3_nt: TGTGCCAGCGGGGGACTAGCGGGGGGAATGAACACCGGGGAGCTGTTTTTT

v_call: TRBV4-1
j_call: TRBJ2-1
d_call: TRBD1
clone_size: -
cdr3_aa: CASSPGGAREQFF
cdr3_nt: TGCGCCAGCAGCCCAGGGGGAGCTCGGGAGCAGTTCTTC

v_call: TRBV28
j_call: TRBJ1-2
d_call: TRBD1
clone_size: -
cdr3_aa: CASSPTQGRYGYTF
cdr3_nt: TGTGCCAGCAGCCCCACACAGGGGCGCTATGGCTACACCTTC

v_call: TRBV30
j_call: TRBJ1-2
d_call: -
clone_size: -
cdr3_aa: CAWSNGGFYGYTF
cdr3_nt: TGTGCCTGGAGTAACGGGGGTTTCTATGGCTACACCTTC

v_call: TRBV2
j_call: TRBJ1-4
d_call: TRBD1
clone_size: -
cdr3_aa: CASRGQPSNEKLFF
cdr3_nt: TGTGCCAGCAGGGGACAGCCATCTAATGAAAAACTGTTTTTT

v_call: TRBV29-1
j_call: TRBJ1-4
d_call: TRBD1
clone_size: -
cdr3_aa: CSAYDYRGEKLFF
cdr3_nt: TGCAGCGCCTACGATTACAGGGGGGAAAAACTGTTTTTT

v_call: TRBV4-1
j_call: TRBJ2-3
d_call: TRBD2
clone_size: -
cdr3_aa: CASSFGLAGGLEVDTQYF
cdr3_nt: TGCGCCAGCAGCTTTGGACTAGCGGGGGGGCTTGAAGTGGATACGCAGTATTTT

v_call: TRBV28
j_call: TRBJ2-1
d_call: -
clone_size: few
cdr3_aa: CASSLFRPGRDNEQFF
cdr3_nt: TGTGCCAGCAGTTTATTTCGGCCGGGCAGGGACAATGAGCAGTTCTTC

v_call: TRBV28
j_call: TRBJ1-2
d_call: TRBD1
clone_size: few
cdr3_aa: CASSLRWLGQGKSGYTF
cdr3_nt: TGTGCCAGCAGTTTAAGGTGGTTGGGACAGGGTAAAAGTGGCTACACCTTC

v_call: TRBV5-4
j_call: TRBJ1-1
d_call: -
clone_size: many
cdr3_aa: CASSLDGGTEAFF
cdr3_nt: TGTGCCAGCAGCTTGGATGGAGGAACTGAAGCTTTCTTT

v_call: TRBV6-5
j_call: TRBJ1-6
d_call: TRBD1
clone_size: -
cdr3_aa: CASSWTGGGSPLHF
cdr3_nt: TGTGCCAGCAGTTGGACAGGGGGCGGCTCACCCCTCCACTTT

v_call: TRBV29-1
j_call: TRBJ2-5
d_call: TRBD2
clone_size: -
cdr3_aa: CSVVTSGRLKETQYF
cdr3_nt: TGCAGCGTCGTGACTAGCGGGAGACTAAAAGAGACCCAGTACTTC

v_call: TRBV2
j_call: TRBJ1-5
d_call: -
clone_size: -
cdr3_aa: CASADSPNQPQHF
cdr3_nt: TGTGCCAGTGCGGACAGCCCGAATCAGCCCCAGCATTTT

v_call: TRBV7-9
j_call: TRBJ1-4
d_call: -
clone_size: -
cdr3_aa: CASSQDPGTNEKLFF
cdr3_nt: TGTGCCAGCAGCCAAGACCCAGGAACTAATGAAAAACTGTTTTTT

v_call: TRBV4-1
j_call: TRBJ1-4
d_call: TRBD1
clone_size: -
cdr3_aa: CASSTPGTGNEKLFF
cdr3_nt: TGCGCCAGCAGCACCCCCGGGACAGGCAATGAAAAACTGTTTTTT